Following are 21 T cell receptor beta chains from one sample sequenced in a study of post-analysis software for immune sequencing data. Study results and caveats: The study found TRBV5-6, TRBV5-1 and TRBV20-1 among five or six TRBV segments more frequent in patients than controls.

No antigen is known for these receptors. The TCR beta cDNA libraries contained unique molecular identifiers. Each CDR3 protein is one row after TCRdb ran MiXCR on the PCR reads. The table records some 800,000 distinct CDR3 sequences, more than 45% of them present only once. The sequenced sample consisted of blood. These receptors all stem from a girl between 10 and 17 years old with multiple sclerosis.

The rearrangement uses TRBV30 and TRBJ2-1; D is unclear. Germline V CDR1 and CDR2: GTSNPN, SVGIG (reference sequence). Trimming stripped 3 bases from V and 4 bases from J, with 4 bases between. The CDR3 is 11 amino acids. The CDR3 bases are TGTGCCTGGAGACAGTACAATGAGCAGTTCTTC. Translated, it gives CAWRQYNEQFF.

This clonotype was counted only a few times. The V gene is TRBV27, the J gene TRBJ2-7, with 11 bases fitting TRBD2. CDR1 and CDR2 from the germline V gene are MNHEY and SMNVEV (reference sequence). The V and J ends lost 4 bases and 6 bases, in that order; junction bases with no gene match: 8. This CDR3 comprises 15 residues. CDR3 protein: CASSSYSGRASEQYF. The CDR3 DNA follows: TGTGCCAGCAGTTCGTATAGCGGGAGGGCCTCCGAGCAGTACTTC.

This clonotype occurred once. The J gene is TRBJ1-1, the V gene TRBV5-1; D remains unclear. The germline V and J ends were trimmed by 5 bases and 3 bases, with 23 bases remaining between them. Looked up from germline, CDR1 is SGHRS and CDR2 is YFSETQ. CDR3 size: 17 residues. The CDR3 sequence: CASSIKGRRPGDTEAFF. The DNA for the CDR3 is TGCGCCAGCAGTATAAAGGGTAGGCGGCCCGGAGACACTGAAGCTTTCTTT.

This sequence joins TRBV6-6 and TRBJ1-4, with D tentatively TRBD1 (6 bases). The V gene lost 6 bases and the J gene lost 3 bases, with 20 bases spanning the gap. Germline CDR1 is MNHNY and CDR2 is SVGAGI (reference sequence). This CDR3 spans 17 amino acids. CDR3 DNA sequence: TGTGCCAGCAGAAGCCGGGACAACATGGGTTCTAATGAAAAACTGTTTTTT. Amino acid sequence: CASRSRDNMGSNEKLFF.

The V call is TRBV6-2 or TRBV6-3, the J call TRBJ2-1; the D is unclear. V lost 2 bases and J 6 bases, leaving 14 bases between the germline ends. The length of the CDR3 is 15 residues. Germline lookup yields CDR1 MNHEY and CDR2 SVGEGT. CDR3 coding DNA: TGTGCCAGCAGTTACCCGGTTTTACAAAGCAATGAGCAGTTCTTC. Its translation is CASSYPVLQSNEQFF.

The rearrangement links TRBV6-1 to TRBJ2-1, with 12 positions matching TRBD2. Germline assignment: CDR1 MNHNS and CDR2 SASEGT. Trimming removed 0 bases from V and 10 bases from J; junction bases left unmatched: 7. The CDR3 contains 16 residues. CDR3 region: CASSEALAGGPNEQFF. The CDR3 DNA follows: TGTGCCAGCAGTGAAGCGCTAGCGGGAGGGCCGAACGAGCAGTTCTTC.

The chain joins TRBV12-3 or TRBV12-4 to TRBJ1-4; D may be TRBD1 (5 bases). This CDR3 has 15 amino acids. Trimming cost V 4 bases and J 10 bases, with 19 bases left between them. The CDR3 nucleotides read TGTGCCAGCAGTTGGTGGGACCCGGTCCTGGGAAAACTGTTTTTT. Its protein is CASSWWDPVLGKLFF.

The V and J genes are TRBV5-6 and TRBJ2-4; 9 nucleotides align to TRBD2. The CDR3 is 14 residues long. Unmatched junction bases numbered 4, after V lost 2 bases and J lost 7 bases. The germline gives CDR1 SGHDT, CDR2 YYEEEE. DNA of the CDR3: TGTGCCAGCAGCTTCCTAGCGGGAAGGAACATTCAGTACTTC. It codes for CASSFLAGRNIQYF. The full variable domain, with the rest looked up from reference TRBV5-6 and TRBJ2-4, is DAGVTQSPTHLIKTRGQQVTLRCSPKSGHDTVSWYQQALGQGPQFIFQYYEEEERQRGNFPDRFSGHQFPNYSSELNVNALLLGDSALYLCASSFLAGRNIQYFGAGTRLSVL.

Written as DNA, the CDR3 is TGTGCCAGCAGCTTAGATACGACTAGCGGACGGCGGGAAAACATTCAGTACTTC. This codes for CASSLDTTSGRRENIQYF. This chain uses TRBV7-9 with TRBJ2-4; 9 bases are shared with TRBD2. CDR3 length equals 18 residues. Germline V gene sequence: CDR1 SEHNR, CDR2 FQNEAQ (reference sequence). J gave up 5 bases and V 1 base, and 12 bases lay outside the gene matches.

This clonotype was seen ten or more times. The chain couples TRBV6-4 to TRBJ2-3; D gene unclear. Between the trimmed V and J ends, which lost 2 bases and 2 bases, there was a span of 8 bases. The length of the CDR3 is 14 residues. The germline CDR1 and CDR2 sequences are MRHNA and SNTAGT. CDR3 DNA: TGTGCCAGCAGTGACGGGCTCGCCACAGATACGCAGTATTTT. Its protein product is CASSDGLATDTQYF.

The chain carries TRBV29-1 and TRBJ1-1, with 7 bases lining up with TRBD1. The CDR3 contains 17 residues. Germline V lookup: CDR1 SQVTM, CDR2 ANQGSEA. V gave up 0 bases and J gave up 0 bases; unmatched junction bases: 10. CDR3 sequence reads: CSVEDRQGGRLNTEAFF. DNA for the CDR3: TGCAGCGTTGAAGATCGGCAGGGGGGGAGACTGAACACTGAAGCTTTCTTT.

This rearrangement joins TRBV7-3 to TRBJ2-5; a weak D match, TRBD2 (5 bases). V shed 5 bases and J shed 5 bases, with 12 bases lying between them. The CDR3 has 13 amino acids. Germline lookup yields CDR1 SGHTA and CDR2 FQGTGA. The CDR3 coding sequence is TGTGCCAGCAGCCTGGGGAGTTTCGAGACCCAGTACTTC. It specifies CASSLGSFETQYF. The full variable domain, completed using reference TRBV7-3 and TRBJ2-5, is GAGVSQTPSNKVTEKGKYVELRCDPISGHTALYWYRQSLGQGPEFLIYFQGTGAADDSGLPNDRFFAVRPEGSVSTLKIQRTERGDSAVYLCASSLGSFETQYFGPGTRLLVL.

V gene TRBV7-2 combines with J gene TRBJ2-3; a weak D match, TRBD2 (5 bases). Trimming pared 2 bases from V and 7 bases from J, leaving 19 bases between. The CDR3 loop spans 16 amino acids. The germline CDR1 and CDR2 sequences are SGHTA and FQGNSA. CDR3 DNA: TGTGCCAGCAGCTTAATGGCACTAGATCTTAGGAATACGCAGTATTTT. As protein: CASSLMALDLRNTQYF. Looking up the rest from reference TRBV7-2 and TRBJ2-3 gives the full variable domain: GAGVSQSPSNKVTEKGKDVELRCDPISGHTALYWYRQSLGQGLEFLIYFQGNSAPDKSGLPSDRFSAERTGGSVSTLTIQRTQQEDSAVYLCASSLMALDLRNTQYFGPGTRLTVL.

The V gene is TRBV7-6, the J gene TRBJ2-7, with TRBD2 matching over 10 bases. J gave up 4 bases and V 5 bases, and 11 bases lay outside the gene matches. Per germline, CDR1 SGHVS and CDR2 FNYEAQ. The CDR3 covers 16 residues. CDR3 in amino acids: CASSPRQREGGYEQYF. The CDR3 DNA follows: TGTGCCAGCAGCCCCCGTCAGCGGGAGGGGGGTTACGAGCAGTACTTC.

This rearrangement joins TRBV24-1 to TRBJ2-3; 8 bases are a match to TRBD2. Per germline, CDR1 KGHDR and CDR2 SFDVKD. The ends lost 4 bases at V and 9 bases at J; junction bases unmatched: 14. The CDR3 spans 16 residues. The CDR3 spells CATSDALAGPGKTQYF. CDR3 sequence (DNA): TGTGCCACCAGTGACGCCCTAGCGGGCCCTGGGAAGACGCAGTATTTT.

This chain connects TRBV7-9 to TRBJ2-3, with D possibly being TRBD1 (6 bases). CDR1 SEHNR and CDR2 FQNEAQ come from the germline V gene (reference sequence). The CDR3 runs 12 residues. V lost 6 bases, J lost 8 bases, and 12 bases lay in between. The CDR3 nucleotides read TGTGCCAGCAGACCCCCACAGGGTACGCAGTATTTT. This translates into CASRPPQGTQYF.

This clonotype has more than one count but fewer than ten. The chain links TRBV29-1 to TRBJ1-2; the D is unclear. The CDR3 has 14 amino acids. Germline V gene data show CDR1 as SQVTM and CDR2 as ANQGSEA. V dropped 4 bases and J dropped 4 bases, with 16 bases sitting between them. The CDR3 loop is CSVGTGSVRYGYTF. The CDR3 nucleotides read TGCAGCGTTGGCACGGGGTCGGTCCGCTATGGCTACACCTTC.

The chain links TRBV12-3 or TRBV12-4 to TRBJ2-1; TRBD2 aligns across 8 bases. CDR3 size: 16 residues. The V and J ends lost 5 bases and 3 bases, in that order; junction bases with no gene match: 9. CDR3 sequence (DNA): TGTGCCAGCAGTCCTACACTAGCGGAGAGCTACAATGAGCAGTTCTTC. This gives the protein CASSPTLAESYNEQFF.

The gene calls are TRBV28 and TRBJ1-5; D not resolved. This CDR3 spans 18 amino acids. Trimming took off 3 bases at V and 0 bases at J, with 18 bases between the two ends. The V gene's germline CDR1 is MDHEN and CDR2 SYDVKM. CDR3 nucleotide sequence: TGTGCCAGCAGTTTGACGACCGGGCAGGCCTATAGCAATCAGCCCCAGCATTTT. Amino acids: CASSLTTGQAYSNQPQHF.

The rearrangement joins TRBV19 to TRBJ2-5; D remains unclear. The V gene lost 3 bases and the J gene lost 2 bases, with 7 bases spanning the gap. Germline-derived CDR1 and CDR2 are LNHDA and SQIVND (reference sequence). The CDR3 loop spans 13 amino acids. The CDR3, as DNA: TGTGCCAGTAGTATGTACGGGCAAGAGACCCAGTACTTC. This encodes CASSMYGQETQYF.

The V and J genes are TRBV25-1 and TRBJ1-1; D perhaps matches TRBD1 (5 bases). Germline V gene lookup returns CDR1 MGHDK and CDR2 SYGVNS. The CDR3 consists of 14 residues. With 6 bases removed from V and 1 base from J, the gap between germline ends came to 12 bases. In nucleotides, the CDR3 is TGTGCCAGCAGATATGGGACTGCGAACACTGAAGCTTTCTTT. Amino acids: CASRYGTANTEAFF.